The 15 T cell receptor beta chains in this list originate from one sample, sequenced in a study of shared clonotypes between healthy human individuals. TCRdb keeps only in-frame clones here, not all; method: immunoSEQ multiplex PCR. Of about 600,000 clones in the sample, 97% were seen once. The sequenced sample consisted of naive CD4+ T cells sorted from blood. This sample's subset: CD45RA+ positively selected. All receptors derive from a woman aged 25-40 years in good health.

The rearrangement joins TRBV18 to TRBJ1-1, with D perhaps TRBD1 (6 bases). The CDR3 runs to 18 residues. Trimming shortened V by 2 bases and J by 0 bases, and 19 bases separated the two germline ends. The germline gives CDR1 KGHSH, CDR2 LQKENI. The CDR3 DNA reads TGTGCCAGCTCACCATTAGACAGGTCGTTAACCATGAACACTGAAGCTTTCTTT. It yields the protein CASSPLDRSLTMNTEAFF.

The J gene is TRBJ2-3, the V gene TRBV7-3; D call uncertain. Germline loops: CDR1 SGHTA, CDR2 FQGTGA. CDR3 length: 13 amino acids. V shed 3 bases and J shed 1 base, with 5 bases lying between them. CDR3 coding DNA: TGTGCCAGCAGCTTCGTGGGCACAGATACGCAGTATTTT. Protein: CASSFVGTDTQYF.

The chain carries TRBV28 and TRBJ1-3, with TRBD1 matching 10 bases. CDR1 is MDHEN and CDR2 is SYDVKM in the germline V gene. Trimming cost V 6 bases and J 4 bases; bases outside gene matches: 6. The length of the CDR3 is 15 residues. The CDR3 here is CASRGDRGPGNTIYF. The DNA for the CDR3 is TGTGCCAGCAGAGGGGACAGGGGCCCCGGAAACACCATATATTTT.

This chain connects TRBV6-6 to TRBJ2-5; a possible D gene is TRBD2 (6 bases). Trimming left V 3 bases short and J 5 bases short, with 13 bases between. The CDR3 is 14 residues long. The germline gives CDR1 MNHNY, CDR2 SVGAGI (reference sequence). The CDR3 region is CASSYSGPGETQYF. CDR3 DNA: TGTGCCAGCAGTTATAGCGGACCCGGGGAGACCCAGTACTTC.

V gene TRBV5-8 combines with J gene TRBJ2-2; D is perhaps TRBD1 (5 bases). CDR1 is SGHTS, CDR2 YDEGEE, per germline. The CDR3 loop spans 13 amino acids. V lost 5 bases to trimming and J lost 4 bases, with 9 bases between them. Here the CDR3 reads CASRAGFTGELFF. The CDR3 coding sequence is TGTGCCAGCAGGGCAGGGTTCACCGGGGAGCTGTTTTTT.

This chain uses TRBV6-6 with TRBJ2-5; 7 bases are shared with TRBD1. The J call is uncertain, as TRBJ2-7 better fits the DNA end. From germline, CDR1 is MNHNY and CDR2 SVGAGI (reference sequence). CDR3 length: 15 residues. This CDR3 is CASSRLPQGSYEQYF. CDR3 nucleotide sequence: TGTGCCAGCAGTCGCCTTCCACAGGGGTCCTACGAGCAGTACTTC.

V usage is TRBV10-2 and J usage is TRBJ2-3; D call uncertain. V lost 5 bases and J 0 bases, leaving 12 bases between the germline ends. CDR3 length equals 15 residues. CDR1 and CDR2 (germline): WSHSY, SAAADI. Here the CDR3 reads CASSLYITSTDTQYF. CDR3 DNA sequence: TGCGCCAGCAGTCTATATATTACTAGCACAGATACGCAGTATTTT.

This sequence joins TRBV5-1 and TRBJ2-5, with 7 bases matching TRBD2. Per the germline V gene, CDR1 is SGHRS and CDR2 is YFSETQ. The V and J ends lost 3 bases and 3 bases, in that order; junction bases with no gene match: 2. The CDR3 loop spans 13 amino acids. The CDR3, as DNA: TGCGCCAGCAGCTGGCTAGCGGAAGAGACCCAGTACTTC. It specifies CASSWLAEETQYF.

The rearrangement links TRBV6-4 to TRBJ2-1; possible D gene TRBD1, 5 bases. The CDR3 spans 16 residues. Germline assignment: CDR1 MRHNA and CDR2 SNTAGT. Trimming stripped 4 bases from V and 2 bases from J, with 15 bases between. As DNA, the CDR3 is TGTGCCAGCAGTGCCCTTAAGGGGCTCACCTACAATGAGCAGTTCTTC. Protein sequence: CASSALKGLTYNEQFF.

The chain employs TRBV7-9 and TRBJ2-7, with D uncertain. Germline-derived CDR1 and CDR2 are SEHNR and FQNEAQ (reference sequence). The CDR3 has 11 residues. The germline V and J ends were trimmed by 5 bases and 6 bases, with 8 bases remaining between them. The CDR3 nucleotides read TGTGCCAGCAGCGCCGACACCGAGCAGTACTTC. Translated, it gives CASSADTEQYF.

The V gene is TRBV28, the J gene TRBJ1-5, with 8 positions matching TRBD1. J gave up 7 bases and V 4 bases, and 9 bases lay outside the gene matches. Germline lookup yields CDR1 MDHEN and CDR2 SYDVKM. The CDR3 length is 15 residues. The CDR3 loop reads CASSSAGGRRQPQHF. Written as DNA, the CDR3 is TGTGCCAGCAGTTCTGCAGGGGGCAGGAGGCAGCCCCAGCATTTT.

The CDR3 coding sequence is TGTGCCAGCAGCTTAGCGTTAATGGGACTAGCCGGCAGTGAGCAGTTCTTC. Amino acid sequence: CASSLALMGLAGSEQFF. The chain uses TRBV7-2 and TRBJ2-1; TRBD2 aligns across 9 bases. This CDR3 has 17 residues. With V trimmed by 0 bases and J by 9 bases, 12 bases remained unmatched. Germline values: CDR1 SGHTA, CDR2 FQGNSA.

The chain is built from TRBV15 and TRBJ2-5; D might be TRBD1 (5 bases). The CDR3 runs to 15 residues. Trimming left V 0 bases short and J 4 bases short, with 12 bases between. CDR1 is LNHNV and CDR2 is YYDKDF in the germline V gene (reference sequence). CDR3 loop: CATSRDIRVGETQYF. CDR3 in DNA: TGTGCCACCAGCAGAGATATCAGGGTGGGAGAGACCCAGTACTTC.

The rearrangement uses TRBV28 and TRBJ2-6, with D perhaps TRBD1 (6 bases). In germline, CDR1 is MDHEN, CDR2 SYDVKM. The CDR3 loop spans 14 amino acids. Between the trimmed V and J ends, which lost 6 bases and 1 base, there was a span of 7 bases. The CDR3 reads CASRQGSGANVLTF. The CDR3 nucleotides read TGTGCCAGCAGACAGGGATCTGGGGCCAACGTCCTGACTTTC.

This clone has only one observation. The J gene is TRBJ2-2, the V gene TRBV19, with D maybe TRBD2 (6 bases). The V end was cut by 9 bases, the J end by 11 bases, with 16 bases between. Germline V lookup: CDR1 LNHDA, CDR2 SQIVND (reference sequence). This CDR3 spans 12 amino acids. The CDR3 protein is CASRPGVGELFF. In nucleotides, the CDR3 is TGTGCCAGCCGGCCGGGGGTCGGAGAGCTGTTTTTT. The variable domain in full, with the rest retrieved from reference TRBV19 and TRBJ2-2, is DGGITQSPKYLFRKEGQNVTLSCEQNLNHDAMYWYRQDPGQGLRLIYYSQIVNDFQKGDIAEGYSVSREKKESFPLTVTSAQKNPTAFYLCASRPGVGELFFGEGSRLTVL.